The source of this TCR beta chain is a study of OX40 agonist ivuxolimab in advanced cancers. Study overall: It was permissible to have had prior anti-PD-1, anti-PD-L1 or anti-CTLA-4 therapy, and about 40% had some. General study findings and limits: Partly responding patients at 0.1-3.0 mg/kg showed some of the smallest clonal expansion.

V lost 4 bases, J lost 0 bases, and 9 bases stayed unmatched. Germline V gives CDR1 SGHRS, CDR2 YFSETQ. CDR3 size: 18 residues. A word on this clone: What it recognizes is unknown.

The method was immunoSEQ multiplex PCR; TCRdb's version includes in-frame clones alone and lacks a portion of them. The table records around 95,000 clones, 90% of them present only once. The chain links TRBV5-1 to TRBJ2-6, with TRBD1 matching over 8 bases. The input for sequencing was CD4+ or CD8+ T cells sorted from blood, taken in a trial of the OX40 agonist ivuxolimab. The source is an adult with an advanced solid tumor such as melanoma, head and neck, liver or kidney cancer. The CDR3 spells CASSLWTGILSGANVLTF. The CDR3 DNA follows: TGCGCCAGCAGCCTATGGACAGGGATCCTCTCTGGGGCCAACGTCCTGACTTTC.